This is a list of T cell receptor beta chains from one sample in a study of blood T cell repertoires in COVID-19. The table came from immunoSEQ multiplex PCR; TCRdb's copy has only in-frame clones and leaves some out. The data hold some 400,000 clones, with 87% observed a single time. Sequenced material: peripheral blood. These receptors originate from a woman aged 60-75 years with COVID-19, enrolled during active disease. The CDR3 runs from the conserved cysteine through the conserved F or W. A D gene is named only where the DNA matches it firmly. Expanded clones are given a class, and other clones once, few, many or no size at all.

CDR3: CASSAPGTGGMWDTGELFF
DNA: TGTGCCAGCAGCGCCCCCGGGACAGGGGGTATGTGGGACACCGGGGAGCTGTTTTTT
V: TRBV9
size: once
J: TRBJ2-2
D: TRBD1

CDR3: CASSTATGTNYGYTF
DNA: TGTGCCAGCAGTACCGCGACAGGGACTAACTATGGCTACACCTTC
V: TRBV6-6
size: .
J: TRBJ1-2
D: TRBD1

CDR3: CASSPYRGRGNTEAFF
DNA: TGTGCCAGCAGTCCATACAGGGGGCGCGGGAACACTGAAGCTTTCTTT
V: TRBV27
size: .
J: TRBJ1-1
D: TRBD1

CDR3: CASSLTPGRPEAFF
DNA: TGTGCCAGCAGCCTCACTCCCGGGAGACCTGAAGCTTTCTTT
V: TRBV3-1/TRBV3-2
size: .
J: TRBJ1-1
D: .

CDR3: CASKFRGMNTEAFF
DNA: TGTGCCAGCAAATTTAGGGGGATGAACACTGAAGCTTTCTTT
V: TRBV6-5
size: .
J: TRBJ1-1
D: .

CDR3: CASSPQAQNTEAFF
DNA: TGCGCCAGCAGCCCCCAGGCGCAGAACACTGAAGCTTTCTTT
V: TRBV5-1
size: few
J: TRBJ1-1
D: .

CDR3: CASSLGGQGRNSPLHF
DNA: TGCGCCAGCAGCTTGGGGGGACAGGGACGGAATTCACCCCTCCACTTT
V: TRBV5-1
size: .
J: TRBJ1-6
D: TRBD1

CDR3: CASRYRNMGKTYEQYF
DNA: TGTGCCAGTAGGTACAGGAATATGGGGAAAACTTACGAGCAGTACTTC
V: TRBV19
size: .
J: TRBJ2-7
D: .

CDR3: CASIQGVPNSPLHF
DNA: TGTGCCAGCATCCAGGGGGTCCCTAATTCACCCCTCCACTTT
V: TRBV2
size: .
J: TRBJ1-6
D: TRBD1

CDR3: CASSYRGGGNQPQHF
DNA: TGTGCCAGCAGTTACAGGGGAGGTGGCAATCAGCCCCAGCATTTT
V: TRBV6-5
size: .
J: TRBJ1-5
D: .

CDR3: CASSPPDRPNYGYTF
DNA: TGTGCCAGCTCCCCTCCGGACAGACCTAACTATGGCTACACCTTC
V: TRBV18
size: .
J: TRBJ1-2
D: .

CDR3: CASSQGFGGYTF
DNA: TGTGCCAGCAGCCAAGGTTTCGGTGGCTACACCTTC
V: TRBV3-1/TRBV3-2
size: .
J: TRBJ1-2
D: .

CDR3: CASSQDTGFVYGYTF
DNA: TGTGCCAGCAGCCAAGATACAGGGTTTGTCTATGGCTACACCTTC
V: TRBV3-1/TRBV3-2
size: .
J: TRBJ1-2
D: .

CDR3: CASSPGLDSGNTIYF
DNA: TGCGCCAGCAGCCCGGGACTGGACTCTGGAAACACCATATATTTT
V: TRBV5-1
size: .
J: TRBJ1-3
D: .

CDR3: CASNGNSGVSTDTQYF
DNA: TGTGCCAGCAACGGTAATAGCGGGGTAAGCACAGATACGCAGTATTTT
V: TRBV9
size: .
J: TRBJ2-3
D: TRBD2

CDR3: CASTRQAYEQYF
DNA: TGTGCCAGCACCAGACAGGCCTACGAGCAGTACTTC
V: TRBV28
size: .
J: TRBJ2-7
D: .

CDR3: CASSESVGRLAGSTDTQYF
DNA: TGCGCCAGCAGTGAGTCGGTGGGGCGACTAGCGGGGAGCACAGATACGCAGTATTTT
V: TRBV10-2
size: .
J: TRBJ2-3
D: TRBD2

CDR3: CASTSSYEQYF
DNA: TGTGCCAGCACCTCCTCCTACGAGCAGTACTTC
V: TRBV28
size: .
J: TRBJ2-7
D: .

CDR3: CASSLVGTAFSGNTIYF
DNA: TGCGCCAGCAGCTTGGTCGGGACAGCATTCTCTGGAAACACCATATATTTT
V: TRBV5-1
size: .
J: TRBJ1-3
D: TRBD1

CDR3: CASSYRRSNEQYF
DNA: TGTGCCAGCAGTTATCGTCGTAGCAACGAGCAGTACTTC
V: TRBV6-2/TRBV6-3
size: .
J: TRBJ2-7
D: .

CDR3: CASSEFPSYGYTF
DNA: TGTGCCAGCAGTGAATTCCCCTCCTATGGCTACACCTTC
V: TRBV6-1
size: .
J: TRBJ1-2
D: .

CDR3: CATRGPIMGGNTIYF
DNA: TGTGCCACCAGGGGTCCAATTATGGGTGGAAACACCATATATTTT
V: TRBV19
size: .
J: TRBJ1-3
D: .

CDR3: CASSEKTTGREQYF
DNA: TGTGCCAGCAGTGAAAAGACGACAGGGCGCGAGCAGTACTTC
V: TRBV6-1
size: .
J: TRBJ2-7
D: TRBD1

CDR3: CASSRLTEETQYF
DNA: TGTGCCAGCAGTCGCCTCACTGAGGAGACCCAGTACTTC
V: TRBV6-5
size: .
J: TRBJ2-5
D: .

CDR3: CASSLELHINTGELFF
DNA: TGTGCCAGCAGCTTAGAACTACATATAAACACCGGGGAGCTGTTTTTT
V: TRBV7-2
size: .
J: TRBJ2-2
D: .

CDR3: CATNGLAGDTDTQYF
DNA: TGTGCCACCAACGGCCTAGCGGGAGACACAGATACGCAGTATTTT
V: TRBV24-1
size: .
J: TRBJ2-3
D: TRBD2

CDR3: CASSELGDNVLTF
DNA: TGTGCCAGCAGTGAACTAGGGGACAACGTCCTGACTTTC
V: TRBV6-1
size: .
J: TRBJ2-6
D: .

CDR3: CSADRGIETQYF
DNA: TGCAGCGCCGACAGGGGAATAGAGACCCAGTACTTC
V: TRBV29-1
size: .
J: TRBJ2-5
D: TRBD1

CDR3: CASSWDRNYEQYF
DNA: TGTGCCAGCAGCTGGGACAGAAACTACGAGCAGTACTTC
V: TRBV5-4
size: once
J: TRBJ2-7
D: TRBD1

CDR3: CSVVPDRAYYEQYF
DNA: TGCAGCGTAGTCCCGGACAGGGCCTACTACGAGCAGTACTTC
V: TRBV29-1
size: .
J: TRBJ2-7
D: TRBD1

CDR3: CASSLMGAALTNTEAFF
DNA: TGTGCCAGCAGCTTGATGGGCGCAGCCCTAACGAACACTGAAGCTTTCTTT
V: TRBV5-6
size: .
J: TRBJ1-1
D: .

CDR3: CASSRRGREETQYF
DNA: TGTGCCAGTAGTAGGAGGGGGCGAGAAGAGACCCAGTACTTC
V: TRBV19
size: .
J: TRBJ2-5
D: .

CDR3: CASREILAAGLDEQFF
DNA: TGTGCCAGCAGAGAAATACTAGCGGCGGGGCTCGATGAGCAGTTCTTC
V: TRBV2
size: .
J: TRBJ2-1
D: TRBD2

CDR3: CASSLVFGGGAADTQYF
DNA: TGTGCCAGCAGCTTAGTATTCGGCGGGGGGGCCGCAGATACGCAGTATTTT
V: TRBV7-2
size: once
J: TRBJ2-3
D: TRBD2

CDR3: CAARGRGGSGSNEQFF
DNA: TGTGCCGCCAGGGGGCGGGGTGGGTCAGGAAGCAATGAGCAGTTCTTC
V: TRBV3-1/TRBV3-2
size: .
J: TRBJ2-1
D: TRBD1

CDR3: CASSSLGGPSSYEQYF
DNA: TGTGCCAGCAGTTCCCTGGGAGGGCCGAGTTCCTACGAGCAGTACTTC
V: TRBV28
size: .
J: TRBJ2-7
D: TRBD2

CDR3: CASSLRTGVNTEAFF
DNA: TGTGCCAGCAGCCTCCGGACAGGAGTAAACACTGAAGCTTTCTTT
V: TRBV7-9
size: .
J: TRBJ1-1
D: TRBD1